The clone carrying this T cell receptor (beta chain) occurred a few times. Its target is not known. Expressed TCRB transcripts got sequenced, as all isolated RNA was reverse transcribed. It was found that naive, central memory and regulatory T cell samples averaged roughly 3.6 million reads. The method was immunoSEQ multiplex PCR; TCRdb's version includes in-frame clones alone and lacks a portion of them. The sample contains about 260,000 clones, approximately 70% of which appear only once. This record comes from a study of beta chain features in type 1 diabetes. Study outcomes and limitations: Overrepresentation of cells with high TCR expression could result from cDNA sequencing. For patients, the naive, central memory and Treg TCRB repertoires appeared more alike than for healthy donors.

Sampling consisted of one heparinised blood draw per donor, averaging about 116 mL. The sequenced sample consisted of naive CD4+ T cells from blood. This receptor was taken from a young man in good health.

The CDR3 nucleotides read TGTGCCTGGAGACAGGGATCGAGCCTTACCACTGAAGCTTTCTTT. Amino acids: CAWRQGSSLTTEAFF. J is TRBJ1-1 and V is TRBV30; a possible D gene is TRBD1 (6 bases). Trimming stripped 3 bases from V and 4 bases from J, with 18 bases between. There are 15 residues in the CDR3. Germline values: CDR1 GTSNPN, CDR2 SVGIG (reference sequence).